This passage covers 16 T cell receptor beta chains from one sample sequenced in a study of beta chain features in type 1 diabetes. TCRB transcripts that were expressed got sequenced, as all of the isolated RNA had been reverse transcribed. Assay: immunoSEQ multiplex PCR; the TCRdb copy retains only in-frame clones and omits some. The sample holds some 220,000 clones, around 9.9% seen once. The material sequenced was central memory CD4+ T cells from blood. The receptors were gathered from a young man in good health.

The rearrangement uses TRBV6-5 and TRBJ2-1; TRBD2 matches 7 bases. Germline V gene sequence: CDR1 MNHEY, CDR2 SVGAGI. The CDR3 is 15 amino acids. The V gene end was trimmed by 2 bases and the J gene end by 10 bases; junction bases not matched to a gene: 11. CDR3 DNA: TGTGCCAGCAGTTACCCGTCTCATGGGAGGGGAGAGCAGTTCTTC. As protein: CASSYPSHGRGEQFF.

Remarks on this clone: The same CDR3 can be traced to other DNA sequences in this sample. The chain links TRBV18 to TRBJ2-7; 7 bases line up with TRBD2. The ends lost 0 bases at V and 3 bases at J; junction bases unmatched: 2. From germline, CDR1 is KGHSH and CDR2 LQKENI. The CDR3 runs to 14 residues. The chain's CDR3 is CASSPPRTSYEQYF. CDR3 nucleotide sequence: TGTGCCAGCTCACCACCGCGGACTAGCTACGAGCAGTACTTC.

There are a few counts of this clone. In the same sample, other DNA sequences code for this CDR3. The chain is built from TRBV5-4 and TRBJ1-1; D remains ambiguous. This CDR3 has 13 residues. Germline V gene sequence: CDR1 SGHNT, CDR2 YYREEE (reference sequence). The ends were cut back, 2 bases at V and 3 bases at J, with 8 bases in the middle. The CDR3 sequence: CASSFGPDTEAFF. CDR3 nucleotides: TGTGCCAGCAGCTTTGGTCCGGACACTGAAGCTTTCTTT.

The chain links TRBV19 to TRBJ2-6, with no clear D. Germline V CDR1 and CDR2: LNHDA, SQIVND (reference sequence). There are 16 residues in the CDR3. Trimming took 6 bases from V and 0 from J, leaving 12 bases between them. CDR3 sequence (DNA): TGTGCCAGTAGCCACTGGCGAAACTCTGGGGCCAACGTCCTGACTTTC. Translation gives CASSHWRNSGANVLTF.

The chain employs TRBV15 and TRBJ2-7; TRBD1 agrees at 10 bases. Germline V gene sequence: CDR1 LNHNV, CDR2 YYDKDF (reference sequence). The CDR3 has 16 amino acids. Unmatched junction bases numbered 2, after V lost 0 bases and J lost 0 bases. In DNA, the CDR3 is TGTGCCACCAGCAGAGATGGGACAGGGGACTCCTACGAGCAGTACTTC. Its translation is CATSRDGTGDSYEQYF.

V gene TRBV7-9 combines with J gene TRBJ2-1; a possible D gene is TRBD2 (5 bases). The V gene's germline CDR1 is SEHNR and CDR2 FQNEAQ (reference sequence). The V and J ends lost 2 bases and 8 bases respectively, with 16 bases between them. This CDR3 comprises 15 residues. The CDR3 nucleotides are TGTGCCAGCAGCTTACGCGGGTCCCGGGTATATGAGCAGTTCTTC. Its protein is CASSLRGSRVYEQFF.

The genes are TRBV30 and TRBJ2-7; D is undetermined. Germline CDR1 GTSNPN, CDR2 SVGIG (reference sequence). V shed 0 bases and J shed 3 bases, with 9 bases lying between them. The CDR3 spans 13 residues. The CDR3 DNA reads as TGTGCCTGGAGTGTTAAGCACAGCTACGAGCAGTACTTC. Amino acid sequence: CAWSVKHSYEQYF.

This clone occurred many times. The V and J genes are TRBV6-4 and TRBJ2-1; the D is unclear. The CDR3 is 11 residues long. Trimming shortened V by 5 bases and J by 6 bases, and 5 bases separated the two germline ends. In germline, CDR1 is MRHNA, CDR2 SNTAGT. CDR3 loop: CASSRVNEQFF. The CDR3 bases are TGTGCCAGCAGTCGCGTCAATGAGCAGTTCTTC.

This clone was seen only a few times. The chain links TRBV7-9 to TRBJ2-4; 14 bases map to TRBD2. From germline, CDR1 is SEHNR and CDR2 FQNEAQ (reference sequence). With 5 bases clipped from V and 3 bases from J, the junction kept 9 bases outside the gene matches. The CDR3 totals 18 residues. The CDR3 sequence: CASSRGLAGEIFKNIQYF. The CDR3 bases are TGTGCCAGCAGCCGGGGACTAGCGGGAGAAATTTTCAAAAACATTCAGTACTTC.

This clone turned up a few times. This chain connects TRBV7-6 to TRBJ2-1; 7 nucleotides align to TRBD2. CDR3 length equals 16 residues. V lost 4 bases and J lost 2; bases outside the gene matches: 8. The germline V gene encodes CDR1 SGHVS and CDR2 FNYEAQ. The CDR3 nucleotides read TGTGCCAGCAGCTCCATAGCGGGCGAGACCTACAATGAGCAGTTCTTC. It is translated as CASSSIAGETYNEQFF.

The genes are TRBV25-1 and TRBJ2-2; D is unclear. This CDR3 is built from 16 residues. Germline V lookup: CDR1 MGHDK, CDR2 SYGVNS. The V end was cut by 1 base, the J end by 4 bases, with 13 bases between. In DNA form, the CDR3 reads TGTGCCAGCAGTGAATCCTATGGCCTTTCCACCGGGGAGCTGTTTTTT. Translating gives CASSESYGLSTGELFF.

The V gene is TRBV7-2, the J gene TRBJ1-6; D unclear. In germline, CDR1 is SGHTA, CDR2 FQGNSA. The length of the CDR3 is 17 residues. The V end was cut by 5 bases, the J end by 0 bases, with 14 bases between. CDR3 sequence: CASSLPTGSSYNSPLHF. The CDR3 bases are TGTGCCAGCAGCCTCCCGACGGGGAGCTCCTATAATTCACCCCTCCACTTT.

This clone has more than one count but fewer than ten. The V and J genes are TRBV7-2 and TRBJ1-2; D gene uncertain. The V gene's germline CDR1 is SGHTA and CDR2 FQGNSA. CDR3 length equals 18 residues. The ends were cut back, 1 base at V and 2 bases at J, with 20 bases in the middle. The CDR3 sequence: CASSLDRSAGATNYGYTF. The CDR3 nucleotides read TGTGCCAGCAGCTTAGATCGATCTGCAGGCGCCACGAACTATGGCTACACCTTC.

This clone has only a few counts. A read error may be the cause here, since a much bigger clone is one base away. Other DNA sequences within the sample encode an identical CDR3. The chain joins TRBV30 to TRBJ2-7; 7 bases align to TRBD2. The CDR3 totals 17 residues. Unmatched junction bases numbered 19, after V lost 4 bases and J lost 4 bases. The germline gives CDR1 GTSNPN, CDR2 SVGIG (reference sequence). The CDR3 reads CAWTGLRAGATRYEQYF. The CDR3 coding sequence is TGTGCCTGGACGGGGTTGAGGGCGGGAGCTACTAGGTACGAGCAGTACTTC.

This clone was counted a few times. This sequence joins TRBV10-3 and TRBJ2-1; 9 bases match TRBD1. The trim removed 4 bases at V and 3 bases at J, leaving 1 base unmatched. The germline V gene encodes CDR1 ENHRY and CDR2 SYGVKD. There are 14 residues in the CDR3. CDR3 sequence (DNA): TGTGCCATCAGTGGGGACAGGGTCTACAATGAGCAGTTCTTC. Translation gives CAISGDRVYNEQFF.

In its sample, this clone was seen a few times. This rearrangement joins TRBV4-2 to TRBJ2-3; D is ambiguous. Germline V gene sequence: CDR1 LGHNA, CDR2 YNFKEQ. The V gene lost 0 bases and the J gene lost 1 base, with 8 bases spanning the gap. The CDR3 length is 15 residues. The CDR3 DNA follows: TGTGCCAGCAGCCAAGATATTGGACGCACAGATACGCAGTATTTT. Residues: CASSQDIGRTDTQYF.